Listed below are T cell receptor beta chains from one sample, sequenced in a study of beta chain features in type 1 diabetes. TCRdb keeps only in-frame clones here, not all; method: immunoSEQ multiplex PCR. Of about 53,000 clones listed, about three fifths are singletons. The sample comprised stem cell memory CD4+ T cells from blood. Every receptor here comes from a woman aged 25 to 39 with type 1 diabetes. CDR3s include the opening cysteine and the closing phenylalanine or tryptophan. The D gene is left open where the match is weak. Rows give clone size only sometimes, using once, few, many, or a class for an expanded clone.

TRBJ2-7 - 15 TRBV2 - TGTGCCAGCAGTGATCGAAGGAGGCTAACCTACGAGCAGTACTTC CASSDRRRLTYEQYF
TRBJ2-1 - 14 TRBV11-1 - TGTGCCAGCACCACTCGGGACTCGTACAATGAGCAGTTCTTC CASTTRDSYNEQFF
TRBJ2-7 few 17 TRBV27 TRBD1 TGTGCCAGCCGTACTACTACCGGGACAGGGTTCTCCTACGAGCAGTACTTC CASRTTTGTGFSYEQYF
TRBJ2-5 - 13 TRBV5-1 TRBD2 TGCGCCAGCAGGCGGGAGTACCAAGAGACCCAGTACTTC CASRREYQETQYF
TRBJ2-1 - 14 TRBV7-3 - TGTGCCAGCAGCACCGCCCGGGGGTCCGATGAGCAGTTCTTC CASSTARGSDEQFF
TRBJ2-7 - 15 TRBV28 - TGTGCCAGCAACTCTGGGGAGAGGGATCTGTACGAGCAGTACTTC CASNSGERDLYEQYF
TRBJ2-1 - 15 TRBV29-1 - TGCAGCGTTGAAGATTTCAGTTCATCCTGGAATGAGCAGTTCTTC CSVEDFSSSWNEQFF
TRBJ2-1 - 15 TRBV5-4 TRBD2 TGTGCCAGCAGGCCAGGACTAGCGGGAGGAAATGAGCAGTTCTTC CASRPGLAGGNEQFF
TRBJ2-1 few 15 TRBV2 TRBD2 TGTGCCAGCAATCCAATGGGACTAGCCAGCAATGAGCAGTTCTTC CASNPMGLASNEQFF
TRBJ1-2 - 15 TRBV6-5 - TGTGCCAGCAGTTACTTTACAGGGCAACTCTATGGCTACACCTTC CASSYFTGQLYGYTF
TRBJ1-5 few 15 TRBV6-1 - TGTGCCAGCAGTGAAGAACAGGGAAACAATCAGCCCCAGCATTTT CASSEEQGNNQPQHF
TRBJ2-1 few 17 TRBV29-1 TRBD2 TGCAGCGTTGACCCGAGACTAGCGGATAGCTCCTACAATGAGCAGTTCTTC CSVDPRLADSSYNEQFF
TRBJ2-1 - 15 TRBV9 - TGTGCCAGCAGCGTAGACGCAGGGAGGGGGAATGAGCAGTTCTTC CASSVDAGRGNEQFF
TRBJ2-1 few 14 TRBV12-5 - TGTGCTAGTGGTTTGGAAGCAGGGTCGGATGAGCAGTTCTTC CASGLEAGSDEQFF
TRBJ2-3 - 11 TRBV2 - TGTGCCAGCGGGGCCGCGGATACGCAGTATTTT CASGAADTQYF
TRBJ1-4 few 14 TRBV6-6 TRBD1 TGTGCCAGCAGTCCGCAGGGGGCTTATGAAAAACTGTTTTTT CASSPQGAYEKLFF